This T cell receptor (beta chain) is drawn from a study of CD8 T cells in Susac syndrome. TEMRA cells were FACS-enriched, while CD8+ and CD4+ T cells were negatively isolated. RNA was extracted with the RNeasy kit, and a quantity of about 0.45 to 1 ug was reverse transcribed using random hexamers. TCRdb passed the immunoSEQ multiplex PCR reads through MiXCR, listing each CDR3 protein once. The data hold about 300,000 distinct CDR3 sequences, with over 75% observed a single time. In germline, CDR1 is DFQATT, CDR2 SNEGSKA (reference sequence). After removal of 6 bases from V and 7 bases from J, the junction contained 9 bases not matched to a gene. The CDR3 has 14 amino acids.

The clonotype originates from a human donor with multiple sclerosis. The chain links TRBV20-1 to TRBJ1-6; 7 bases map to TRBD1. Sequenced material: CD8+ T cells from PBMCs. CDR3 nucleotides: TGCAGTGCAAACATCCGGGACAGCAATTCACCCCTCCACTTT. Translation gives CSANIRDSNSPLHF.